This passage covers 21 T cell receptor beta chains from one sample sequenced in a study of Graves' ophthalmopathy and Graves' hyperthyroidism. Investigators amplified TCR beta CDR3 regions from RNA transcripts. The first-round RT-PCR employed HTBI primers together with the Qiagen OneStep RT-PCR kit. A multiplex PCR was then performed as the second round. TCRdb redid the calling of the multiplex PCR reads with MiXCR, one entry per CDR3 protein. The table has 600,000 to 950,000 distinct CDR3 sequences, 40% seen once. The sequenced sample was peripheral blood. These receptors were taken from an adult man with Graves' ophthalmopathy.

The CDR3 region is CASGLAIGTGTTVLNTEAFF. The CDR3 nucleotides read TGTGCTAGTGGTTTGGCCATCGGTACCGGGACCACAGTCTTGAACACTGAAGCTTTCTTT. The rearrangement uses TRBV12-3 or TRBV12-4 and TRBJ1-1; tentatively, D is TRBD1 (5 bases). CDR3 length: 20 amino acids.

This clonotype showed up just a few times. The CDR3 DNA reads as TGTGCCAGCAAGAGACAGGGGGCCAATCAGCCCCAGCATTTT. Protein: CASKRQGANQPQHF. This chain links TRBV10-3 with TRBJ1-5; 10 bases line up with TRBD1. Germline-derived CDR1 and CDR2 are ENHRY and SYGVKD. CDR3 length equals 14 residues. Trimming took 10 bases from V and 3 from J; bases not matched to a gene: 6.

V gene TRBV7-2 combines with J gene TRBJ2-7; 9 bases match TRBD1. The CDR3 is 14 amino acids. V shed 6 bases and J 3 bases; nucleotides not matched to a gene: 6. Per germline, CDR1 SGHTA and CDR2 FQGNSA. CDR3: CASRKTGGNYEQYF. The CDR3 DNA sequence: TGTGCCAGCAGAAAGACAGGGGGTAACTACGAGCAGTACTTC.

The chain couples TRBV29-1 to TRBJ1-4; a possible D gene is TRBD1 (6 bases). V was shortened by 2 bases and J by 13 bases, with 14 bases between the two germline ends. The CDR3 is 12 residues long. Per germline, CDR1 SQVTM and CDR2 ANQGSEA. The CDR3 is CSVERPGTRLFF. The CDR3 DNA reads TGCAGCGTTGAAAGGCCGGGGACAAGACTGTTTTTT.

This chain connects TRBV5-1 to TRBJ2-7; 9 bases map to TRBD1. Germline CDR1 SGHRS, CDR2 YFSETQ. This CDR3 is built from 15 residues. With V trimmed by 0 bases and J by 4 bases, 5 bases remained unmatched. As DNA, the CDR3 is TGCGCCAGCAGCTTGGACGGGACAGGGTGGTACGAGCAGTACTTC. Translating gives CASSLDGTGWYEQYF.

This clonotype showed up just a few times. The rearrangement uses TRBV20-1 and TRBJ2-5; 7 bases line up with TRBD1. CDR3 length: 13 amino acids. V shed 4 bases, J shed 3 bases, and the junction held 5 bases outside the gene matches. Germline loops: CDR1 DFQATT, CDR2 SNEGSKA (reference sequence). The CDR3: CSAKFGTEETQYF. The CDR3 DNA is TGCAGTGCTAAGTTCGGGACAGAAGAGACCCAGTACTTC.

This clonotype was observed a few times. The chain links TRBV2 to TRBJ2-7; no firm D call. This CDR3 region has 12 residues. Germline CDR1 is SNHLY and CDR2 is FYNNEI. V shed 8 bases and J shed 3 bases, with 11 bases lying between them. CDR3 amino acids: CASQPSIYEQYF. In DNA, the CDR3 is TGTGCCAGCCAGCCCTCGATCTACGAGCAGTACTTC.

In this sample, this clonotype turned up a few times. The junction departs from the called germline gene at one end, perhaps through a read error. The CDR3 here is CASSYKQGTIYGYTF. As DNA, the CDR3 is TGTGCCAGCAGTTATAAACAGGGAACCATCTATGGCTACACCTTC. The rearrangement joins TRBV10-3 to TRBJ1-2, with D tentatively TRBD1 (6 bases). Germline V gives CDR1 ENHRY, CDR2 SYGVKD. There are 15 residues in the CDR3.

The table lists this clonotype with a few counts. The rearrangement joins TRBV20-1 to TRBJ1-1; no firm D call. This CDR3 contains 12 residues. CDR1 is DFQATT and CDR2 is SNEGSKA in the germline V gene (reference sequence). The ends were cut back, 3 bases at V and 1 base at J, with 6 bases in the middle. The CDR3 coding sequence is TGCAGTGCTAGTTTCTCGAACACTGAAGCTTTCTTT. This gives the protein CSASFSNTEAFF.

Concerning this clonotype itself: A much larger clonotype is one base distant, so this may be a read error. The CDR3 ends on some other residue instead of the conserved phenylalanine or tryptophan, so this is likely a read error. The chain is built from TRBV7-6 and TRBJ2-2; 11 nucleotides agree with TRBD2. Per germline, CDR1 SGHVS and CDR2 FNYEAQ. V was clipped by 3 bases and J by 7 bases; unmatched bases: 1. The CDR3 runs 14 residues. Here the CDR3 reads CASSFGTSGGELFL. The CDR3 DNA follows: TGTGCCAGCAGCTTCGGGACTAGCGGCGGGGAGCTGTTTCTT.

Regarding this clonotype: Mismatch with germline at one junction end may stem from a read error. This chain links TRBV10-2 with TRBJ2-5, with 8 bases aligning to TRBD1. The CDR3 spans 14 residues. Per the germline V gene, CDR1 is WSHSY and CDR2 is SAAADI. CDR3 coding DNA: TGTGCCAGCAGTGGGGACAGGTATTTCGAGACCCAGTACTTC. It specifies CASSGDRYFETQYF.

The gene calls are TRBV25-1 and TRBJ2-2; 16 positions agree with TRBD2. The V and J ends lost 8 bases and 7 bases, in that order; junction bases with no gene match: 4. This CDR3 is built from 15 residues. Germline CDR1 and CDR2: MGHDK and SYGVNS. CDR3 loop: CASAGLAGGFGELFF. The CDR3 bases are TGTGCCAGCGCGGGACTAGCGGGAGGGTTCGGGGAGCTGTTTTTT.

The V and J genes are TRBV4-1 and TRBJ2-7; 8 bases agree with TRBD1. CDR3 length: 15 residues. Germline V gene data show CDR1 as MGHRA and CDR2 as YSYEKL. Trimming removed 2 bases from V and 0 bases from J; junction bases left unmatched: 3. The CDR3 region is CASSQRDRSSYEQYF. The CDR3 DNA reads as TGCGCCAGCAGCCAACGGGACAGGAGCTCCTACGAGCAGTACTTC.

The DNA for the CDR3 is TGTGCCAGCTCACCATATACTAGCGGGAGGAACACCGGGGAGCTGTTTTTT. Translating gives CASSPYTSGRNTGELFF. The chain links TRBV25-1 to TRBJ2-2; 11 nucleotides match TRBD2. V shed 8 bases and J 1 base; nucleotides not matched to a gene: 9. The germline CDR1 and CDR2 sequences are MGHDK and SYGVNS. The CDR3 runs to 17 residues.

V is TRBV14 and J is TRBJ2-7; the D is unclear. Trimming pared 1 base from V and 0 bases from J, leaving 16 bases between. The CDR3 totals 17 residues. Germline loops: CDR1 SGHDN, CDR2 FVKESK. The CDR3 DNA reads TGTGCCAGCAGCCAAGCCTCGGTTGGCCGAAACTCCTACGAGCAGTACTTC. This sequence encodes CASSQASVGRNSYEQYF.

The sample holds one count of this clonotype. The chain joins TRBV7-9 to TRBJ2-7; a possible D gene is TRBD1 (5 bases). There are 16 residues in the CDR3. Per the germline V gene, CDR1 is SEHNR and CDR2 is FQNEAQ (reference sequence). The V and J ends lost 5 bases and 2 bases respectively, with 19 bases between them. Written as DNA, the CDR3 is TGTGCCAGCAGCCCCGACGTAAAAGGGGCGGCCTACGAGCAGTACTTC. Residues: CASSPDVKGAAYEQYF. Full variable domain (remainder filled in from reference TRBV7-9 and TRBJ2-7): DTGVSQNPRHKITKRGQNVTFRCDPISEHNRLYWYRQTLGQGPEFLTYFQNEAQLEKSRLLSDRFSAERPKGSFSTLEIQRTEQGDSAMYLCASSPDVKGAAYEQYFGPGTRLTVT.

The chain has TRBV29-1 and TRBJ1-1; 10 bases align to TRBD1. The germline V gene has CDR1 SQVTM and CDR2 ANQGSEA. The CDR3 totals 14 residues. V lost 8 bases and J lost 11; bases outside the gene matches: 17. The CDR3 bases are TGCAGCTGTAGCTACCGGGGACAGGGGAGGTCTGCTTTCTTT. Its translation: CSCSYRGQGRSAFF.

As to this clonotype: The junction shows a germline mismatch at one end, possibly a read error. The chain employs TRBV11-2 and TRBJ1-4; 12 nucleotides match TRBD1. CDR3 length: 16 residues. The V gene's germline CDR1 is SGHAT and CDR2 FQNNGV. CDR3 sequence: CASSQVLGTGGEKLFF. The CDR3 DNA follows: TGCGCCAGCAGCCAAGTGTTGGGGACAGGGGGCGAAAAACTGTTTTTT.

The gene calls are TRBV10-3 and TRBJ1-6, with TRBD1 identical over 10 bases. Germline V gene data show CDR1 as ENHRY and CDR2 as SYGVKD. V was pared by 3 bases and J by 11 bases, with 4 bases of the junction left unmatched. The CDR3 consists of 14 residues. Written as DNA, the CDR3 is TGTGCCATCAGTGATGGGACAGGGGTTACACCCCTCCACTTT. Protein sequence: CAISDGTGVTPLHF.

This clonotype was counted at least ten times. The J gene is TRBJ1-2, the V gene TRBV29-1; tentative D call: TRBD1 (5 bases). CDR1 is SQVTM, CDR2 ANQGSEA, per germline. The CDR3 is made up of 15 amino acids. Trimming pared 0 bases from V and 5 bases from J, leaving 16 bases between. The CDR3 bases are TGCAGCGTTGAAGATCGGAAGGGGCAGCAATATGGCTACACCTTC. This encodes CSVEDRKGQQYGYTF.

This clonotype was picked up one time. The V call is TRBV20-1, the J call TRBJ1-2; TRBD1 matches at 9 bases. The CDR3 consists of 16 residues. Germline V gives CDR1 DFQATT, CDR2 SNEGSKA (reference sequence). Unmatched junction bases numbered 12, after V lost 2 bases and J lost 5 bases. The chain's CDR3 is CSARLPGGQGNYGYTF. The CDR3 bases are TGCAGTGCTAGACTCCCCGGGGGACAGGGAAATTATGGCTACACCTTC.